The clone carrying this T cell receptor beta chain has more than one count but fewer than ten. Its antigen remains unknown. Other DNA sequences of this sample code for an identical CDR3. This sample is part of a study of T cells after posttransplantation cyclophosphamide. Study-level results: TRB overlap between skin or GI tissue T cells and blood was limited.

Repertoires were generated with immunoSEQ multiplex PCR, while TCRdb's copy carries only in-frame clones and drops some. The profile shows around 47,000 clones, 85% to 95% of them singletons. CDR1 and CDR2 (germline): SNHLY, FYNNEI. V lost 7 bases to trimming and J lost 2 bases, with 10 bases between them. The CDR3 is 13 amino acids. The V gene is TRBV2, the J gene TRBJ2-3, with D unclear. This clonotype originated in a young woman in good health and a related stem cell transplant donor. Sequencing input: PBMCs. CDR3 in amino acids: CASNGFFTDTQYF. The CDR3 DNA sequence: TGTGCCAGCAACGGTTTCTTCACAGATACGCAGTATTTT.